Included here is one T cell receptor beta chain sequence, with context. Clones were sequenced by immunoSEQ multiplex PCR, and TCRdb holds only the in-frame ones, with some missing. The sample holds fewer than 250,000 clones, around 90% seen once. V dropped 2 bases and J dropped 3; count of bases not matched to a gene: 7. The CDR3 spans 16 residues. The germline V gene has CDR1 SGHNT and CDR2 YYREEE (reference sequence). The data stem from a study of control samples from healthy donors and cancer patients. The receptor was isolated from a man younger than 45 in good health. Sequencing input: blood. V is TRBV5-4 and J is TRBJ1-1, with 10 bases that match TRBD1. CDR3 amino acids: CASSFGTGAIDTEAFF. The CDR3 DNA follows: TGTGCCAGCAGCTTCGGGACAGGGGCGATAGACACTGAAGCTTTCTTT.